Listed below are T cell receptor beta chains from one sample, sequenced in a study of T cell repertoires in cytomegalovirus infection. Which antigens these TCRs recognize remains unknown. MiXCR, run by TCRdb on the reads, gives a single entry per CDR3 protein. The sample lists about half a million distinct CDR3 sequences, more than 40% occurring once. The sample in question was cultured PBMCs, obtained from culture after CMV antigen stimulation. These TCRs come from a human donor in good health (CMV status not recorded). Some clones in this sample may be carry-over from other donors' samples. The CDR3 runs from the conserved cysteine through the conserved F or W. Each record gives: V gene, D gene, J gene, clone size, CDR3 protein, CDR3 DNA. A D gene is named only where the DNA matches it firmly. Some rows mark clone size as missing; the rest say once, few, many or name a class of expanded clone.

TRBV7-2	-	TRBJ2-7	few	CASSARRGYEQYF	TGTGCCAGCAGCGCGCGCAGGGGTTACGAGCAGTACTTC
TRBV6-1	-	TRBJ1-5	few	CASREGAPNQPQHF	TGTGCCAGCAGAGAAGGAGCGCCTAATCAGCCCCAGCATTTT
TRBV6-1	-	TRBJ2-1	few	CASFYDWTGSYNEQFF	TGTGCCAGCTTCTACGACTGGACGGGCTCCTACAATGAGCAGTTCTTC
TRBV15	-	TRBJ1-3	few	CATSRVFYYRAEGENTIYF	TGTGCCACCAGCAGAGTTTTTTATTACCGAGCCGAGGGAGAAAACACCATATATTTT
TRBV7-6	-	TRBJ2-5	few	CASSQGLETQYF	TGTGCCAGCAGCCAGGGCTTAGAGACCCAGTACTTC
TRBV12-3/TRBV12-4	-	TRBJ2-5	-	CASSLGSNQETQYF	TGTGCCAGCAGTTTAGGGTCTAACCAAGAGACCCAGTACTTC
TRBV10-2	-	TRBJ2-5	-	CASAPPAYQETQYF	TGCGCCAGTGCCCCCCCCGCGTATCAAGAGACCCAGTACTTC
TRBV12-3/TRBV12-4	-	TRBJ2-3	-	CASSLTLAVSTDTQYF	TGTGCCAGCAGTTTAACTCTCGCCGTTAGCACAGATACGCAGTATTTT
TRBV11-1	-	TRBJ2-2	-	CASSLRRQDTGELFF	TGTGCCAGCAGCTTACGCCGACAGGACACCGGGGAGCTGTTTTTT
TRBV20-1	-	TRBJ2-3	once	CSAIRPGGTDTQYF	TGCAGTGCTATTCGACCAGGCGGCACAGATACGCAGTATTTT
TRBV29-1	-	TRBJ1-3	-	CSVSLSGNTIYF	TGCAGCGTTAGTCTCTCTGGAAACACCATATATTTT
TRBV7-2	-	TRBJ2-5	-	CASGVNQETQYF	TGTGCCAGCGGGGTAAACCAAGAGACCCAGTACTTC
TRBV7-9	-	TRBJ2-3	-	CASSFSTGDTQYF	TGTGCCAGCAGCTTTAGCACTGGAGATACGCAGTATTTT
TRBV7-8	-	TRBJ1-1	few	CASSAGSMSFF	TGTGCCAGCAGCGCAGGGTCAATGTCTTTCTTT
TRBV20-1	-	TRBJ2-3	-	CSATVTSTDTQYF	TGCAGTGCTACCGTTACGAGCACAGATACGCAGTATTTT
TRBV20-1	-	TRBJ1-1	-	CSASDGTNTEAFF	TGCAGTGCGAGTGACGGAACGAACACTGAAGCTTTCTTT